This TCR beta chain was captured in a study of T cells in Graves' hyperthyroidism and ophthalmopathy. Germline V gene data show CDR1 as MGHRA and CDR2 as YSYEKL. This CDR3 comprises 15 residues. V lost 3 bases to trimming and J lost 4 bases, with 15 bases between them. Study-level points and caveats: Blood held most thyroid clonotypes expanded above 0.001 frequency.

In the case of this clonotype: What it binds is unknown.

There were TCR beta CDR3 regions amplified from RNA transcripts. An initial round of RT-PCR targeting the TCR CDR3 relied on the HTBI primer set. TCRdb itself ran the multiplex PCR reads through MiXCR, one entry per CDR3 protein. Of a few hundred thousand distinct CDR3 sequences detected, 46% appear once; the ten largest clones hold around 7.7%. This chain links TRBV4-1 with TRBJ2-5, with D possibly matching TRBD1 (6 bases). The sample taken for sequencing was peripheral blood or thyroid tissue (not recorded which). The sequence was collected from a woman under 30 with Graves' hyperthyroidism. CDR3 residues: CASSQPDLGGETQYF. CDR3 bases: TGCGCCAGCAGCCAGCCCGATTTAGGGGGAGAGACCCAGTACTTC.